This TCR beta chain is drawn from a study of T cells after yellow fever vaccination. In TCRdb, the 5' RACE reads were re-called with MiXCR into one record per CDR3 protein. The sample lists 500,000 to 650,000 distinct CDR3 sequences, roughly 14% seen once, with more than 12% in the top ten. V shed 1 base and J 12 bases; nucleotides not matched to a gene: 6. The CDR3 runs 13 residues. CDR1 is SGHTA, CDR2 FQGNSA, per germline. The source was PBMCs, collected on the day of the yellow fever booster vaccination. This TCR was recovered from a man between 25 and 39 years old who received the YFV17D yellow fever vaccine. V and J are TRBV7-2 and TRBJ2-1; 7 bases match TRBD1. Written as DNA, the CDR3 is TGTGCCAGCAGCTTAGACAGGGGCCCAGGGCAGTTCTTC. It encodes CASSLDRGPGQFF.